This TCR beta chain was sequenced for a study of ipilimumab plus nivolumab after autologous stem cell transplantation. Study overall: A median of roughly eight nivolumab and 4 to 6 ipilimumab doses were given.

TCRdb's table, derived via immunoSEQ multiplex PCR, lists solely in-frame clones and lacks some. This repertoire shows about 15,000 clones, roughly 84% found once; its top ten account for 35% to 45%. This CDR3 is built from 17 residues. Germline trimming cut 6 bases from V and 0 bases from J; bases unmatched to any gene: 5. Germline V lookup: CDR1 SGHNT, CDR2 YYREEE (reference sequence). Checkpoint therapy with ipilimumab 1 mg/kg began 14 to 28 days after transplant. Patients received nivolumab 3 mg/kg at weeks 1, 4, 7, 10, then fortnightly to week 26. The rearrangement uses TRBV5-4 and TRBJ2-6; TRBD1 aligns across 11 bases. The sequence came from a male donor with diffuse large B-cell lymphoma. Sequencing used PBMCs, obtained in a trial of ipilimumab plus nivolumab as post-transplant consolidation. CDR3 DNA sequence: TGTGCCAGCAAGCCGGGACAGGGGGTCTCTGGGGCCAACGTCCTGACTTTC. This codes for CASKPGQGVSGANVLTF.